These 15 T cell receptor beta chains originate from one sample sequenced in a study of identical twins. TCRdb reprocessed the 5' RACE reads with MiXCR, giving one entry per CDR3 protein. The data contain roughly 750,000 distinct CDR3 sequences, about 20% of them singletons. This sample also appeared in a second study, on T cells expressing NK-cell markers.

The sequencing input was PBMCs. Source of these receptors: a woman between 18 and 29 years old in good health.

This clonotype was seen a handful of times. The rearrangement uses TRBV7-9 and TRBJ2-3, with D perhaps TRBD1 or TRBD2 (7 bases each). The CDR3 spans 15 residues. Between the trimmed V and J ends, which lost 5 bases and 0 bases, there was a span of 12 bases. CDR1 and CDR2 (germline): SEHNR, FQNEAQ (reference sequence). The CDR3 here is CASSRGDSSTDTQYF. The CDR3 region has the DNA TGTGCCAGCAGCCGGGGGGACAGTAGCACAGATACGCAGTATTTT. The full variable domain, in which reference TRBV7-9 and TRBJ2-3 provide the parts outside the CDR3, is DTGVSQNPRHKITKRGQNVTFRCDPISEHNRLYWYRQTLGQGPEFLTYFQNEAQLEKSRLLSDRFSAERPKGSFSTLEIQRTEQGDSAMYLCASSRGDSSTDTQYFGPGTRLTVL.

This sequence joins TRBV5-1 and TRBJ2-7, with D perhaps matching TRBD1 (5 bases). Germline-derived CDR1 and CDR2 are SGHRS and YFSETQ. V lost 0 bases, J lost 2 bases, and 15 bases lay in between. This CDR3 spans 16 amino acids. The CDR3 DNA follows: TGCGCCAGCAGCTTGGGAGAAGGGGTCTTCCCCTACGAGCAGTACTTC. Translating it yields CASSLGEGVFPYEQYF.

There are a few counts of this clonotype. The CDR3 DNA follows: TGTGCCAGCAGTGCAGCGGGAGGTGGGGGCTACGAGCAGTACTTC. Its protein product is CASSAAGGGGYEQYF. V is TRBV12-3 or TRBV12-4 and J is TRBJ2-7; 9 positions match TRBD2. Trimming removed 5 bases from V and 3 bases from J; junction bases left unmatched: 8. The CDR3 spans 15 residues.

This clonotype was detected a few times. The chain carries TRBV5-1 and TRBJ2-7; no clear D gene. Germline loops: CDR1 SGHRS, CDR2 YFSETQ. This CDR3 is built from 13 residues. Trimming pared 4 bases from V and 6 bases from J, leaving 14 bases between. CDR3 sequence: CASSPTSPVEQYF. The DNA of the CDR3 is TGCGCCAGCAGCCCAACGAGTCCCGTCGAGCAGTACTTC. The full variable domain, its missing parts supplied by reference TRBV5-1 and TRBJ2-7, is KAGVTQTPRYLIKTRGQQVTLSCSPISGHRSVSWYQQTPGQGLQFLFEYFSETQRNKGNFPGRFSGRQFSNSRSEMNVSTLELGDSALYLCASSPTSPVEQYFGPGTRLTVT.

V gene TRBV7-2 combines with J gene TRBJ2-1; D call uncertain. V was cut by 1 base and J by 4 bases, with 11 bases left in between. This CDR3 has 15 amino acids. Looked up from germline, CDR1 is SGHTA and CDR2 is FQGNSA. CDR3: CASSLGLTPYNEQFF. As DNA, the CDR3 is TGTGCCAGCAGCTTAGGATTAACACCTTACAATGAGCAGTTCTTC.

A few counts support this clonotype. V usage is TRBV20-1 and J usage is TRBJ2-7; no reliable D call. The CDR3 totals 13 residues. Germline lookup yields CDR1 DFQATT and CDR2 SNEGSKA (reference sequence). Trimming stripped 1 base from V and 0 bases from J, with 7 bases between. The CDR3 nucleotides are TGCAGTGCTAGAGGACTGACCTCCTACGAGCAGTACTTC. Protein sequence: CSARGLTSYEQYF.

This clonotype was seen ten or more times. The chain combines TRBV20-1 with TRBJ2-5; D is possibly TRBD1 or TRBD2 (5 bases each). Trimming removed 0 bases from V and 5 bases from J, with 19 bases in between. Germline CDR1 DFQATT, CDR2 SNEGSKA (reference sequence). This CDR3 spans 16 amino acids. The CDR3 loop is CSARDTLGADSETQYF. CDR3 coding DNA: TGCAGTGCTAGAGATACTTTAGGGGCGGACTCGGAGACCCAGTACTTC.

This sequence joins TRBV15 and TRBJ1-5; no clear D. V shed 1 base and J shed 6 bases, with 19 bases lying between them. Germline CDR1 LNHNV, CDR2 YYDKDF (reference sequence). The CDR3 totals 17 residues. The DNA for the CDR3 is TGTGCCACCAGCAGAGTAAACTTTGCCCGAGGGTCTCAGCCCCAGCATTTT. It encodes CATSRVNFARGSQPQHF.

The gene calls are TRBV6-5 and TRBJ2-1; 12 bases fit TRBD2. The CDR3 sequence is 16 residues long. V shed 2 bases and J 8 bases; nucleotides not matched to a gene: 7. Germline V gene lookup returns CDR1 MNHEY and CDR2 SVGAGI. CDR3 residues: CASSYVWTSGNHEQFF. The CDR3 DNA follows: TGTGCCAGCAGTTACGTGTGGACTAGCGGGAACCATGAGCAGTTCTTC.

This clonotype showed up just a few times. V gene TRBV29-1 combines with J gene TRBJ2-7; 8 positions agree with TRBD1. Germline values: CDR1 SQVTM, CDR2 ANQGSEA. V gave up 4 bases and J gave up 1 base; unmatched junction bases: 6. The CDR3 is 14 amino acids. This CDR3 reads CSVAARGLSYEQYF. The CDR3 DNA is TGCAGCGTTGCGGCCAGGGGGCTTTCCTACGAGCAGTACTTC.

The CDR3 loop reads CATQVAGGLGEQFF. CDR3 in DNA: TGTGCCACCCAGGTAGCGGGGGGCCTTGGTGAGCAGTTCTTC. The chain employs TRBV2 and TRBJ2-1, with 10 bases matching TRBD2. Germline V gene lookup returns CDR1 SNHLY and CDR2 FYNNEI. Trimming at V came to 10 bases and at J to 9 bases, leaving 12 bases not matched to a gene. The CDR3 covers 14 residues.

The V and J genes are TRBV20-1 and TRBJ2-3; TRBD1 or TRBD2 may be the D gene (5 bases each). Germline CDR1 reads DFQATT; CDR2 reads SNEGSKA (reference sequence). The V end was cut by 1 base, the J end by 0 bases, with 11 bases between. This CDR3 has 15 residues. The CDR3 sequence is CSARAPGRSTDTQYF. Written as DNA, the CDR3 is TGCAGTGCTAGAGCCCCGGGACGGAGCACAGATACGCAGTATTTT.

This clonotype has a count of ten or more. This chain joins TRBV7-2 and TRBJ2-7; D uncertain. CDR1 is SGHTA and CDR2 is FQGNSA in the germline V gene. Trimming removed 1 base from V and 7 bases from J, with 8 bases in between. The CDR3 spans 12 residues. CDR3 sequence (DNA): TGTGCCAGCAGCTTAGTGGGTAAGGAGCAGTACTTC. Translated: CASSLVGKEQYF.

The J gene is TRBJ2-1, the V gene TRBV4-3, with TRBD2 matching over 14 bases. CDR1 is LGHNA and CDR2 is YSLEER in the germline V gene. Losses at the gene ends were 1 base for V and 14 bases for J; bases not matched to a gene: 13. The CDR3 runs to 17 residues. The CDR3 loop reads CASSQVQGLAGVGGEFF. The CDR3 nucleotides are TGCGCCAGCAGCCAAGTGCAGGGACTAGCGGGAGTTGGGGGGGAGTTCTTC.

This clonotype was seen a handful of times. V gene TRBV12-3 or TRBV12-4 combines with J gene TRBJ1-2, with D hard to call. The CDR3 totals 13 residues. The V end was cut by 6 bases, the J end by 6 bases, with 14 bases between. For the CDR3, the DNA is TGTGCCAGCAGATATGAGATAGGACATGGCTACACCTTC. Its protein product is CASRYEIGHGYTF.